Sequencing of this TCR beta chain was carried out in a study of response to subunit inactivated influenza vaccine. Study outcomes and limitations: Authors suggested few new T cells are recruited by each seasonal influenza vaccination.

A single record per CDR3 protein comes from TCRdb applying MiXCR to the RT-PCR reads. The repertoire consists of about 780,000 distinct CDR3 sequences, with 18% occurring once and the leading ten covering about a tenth. Concerning this clonotype itself: The antigen remains unidentified.

The receptor's source is a man between 50 and 59 years old who received an inactivated influenza vaccine. Here the sequenced sample was PBMCs from blood, taken about 5 days after vaccination.

CDR3 residues: CASSQREGGDNEKLFF. The CDR3 bases are TGCGCCAGCAGCCAACGGGAAGGGGGGGATAATGAAAAACTGTTTTTT. The genes are TRBV4-3 and TRBJ1-4; possibly TRBD1 for D (6 bases). CDR1 LGHNA and CDR2 YSLEER come from the germline V gene. The CDR3 spans 16 residues. V shed 2 bases and J shed 4 bases, with 14 bases lying between them.